This T cell receptor (beta chain) was observed in a study of shared clonotypes between healthy human individuals (TCRdb year 2020). As for the study more broadly: The cohort comprised a couple of women and a few men aged 18 to 49 years. To increase sequencing depth and limit assay-specific biases, TCR repertoire library preparation and sequencing were carried out by different laboratories using diverse techniques. For each donor, CD4 naive and CD4 memory were each given three plates, CD8 naive was given two plates, and CD8 memory was given one plate. To estimate repertoire size and how much clonotype sharing occurs between individuals, the study deeply sequenced the blood TCR repertoires of several healthy adults. Each donor's leukapheresis produced roughly between about 0.9 and 9.5 billion PBMCs. On the study overall, not on this receptor specifically: Sampling was restricted to blood, and TCR repertoires in tissue are likely to differ from TCR repertoires in blood. Larger estimated clonotype richness was generally found for naive subsets than for memory subsets. Across a few donors, 5% to 6% of naive CD4, approximately 3.6% of naive CD8, roughly 2.3% of memory CD4, and roughly 0.4% of memory CD8 clonotypes were shared. Incomplete sequencing was indicated by rarefaction of sorted-subset datasets, despite the large sequencing depth. Compared with non-shared clonotypes, clonotypes shared by all four sorted-subset donors had higher generation probabilities. The small number of donors limited the genetic and exposure-history diversity represented. Based on pairwise subsampling, the degree of clonotype sharing among donors was expected to be affected by sequencing depth.

In the case of this clone: Its recognized antigen is unknown. The record has no base qualities; no much larger clone is one base away.

Using the deep immunoSEQ assay, multiplex PCR amplified TCR CDR3 regions from genomic DNA. For each cell subset, the extracted genomic DNA was distributed evenly across all wells of several immunoSEQ 96-well plates, and each plate served as one replicate. For sorted subsets, 150 to 250 ng genomic DNA, equal to some 30,000 T cell genomes, was loaded into each replicate PCR. Purified libraries were quantified with a Qubit 3.0 fluorometer, sized on a Bioanalyzer 2100, and re-quantified with the KAPA Library Quantification kit. Each immunoSEQ 96-well plate was sequenced on its own single-read 150-cycle Illumina NextSeq 550 flow cell. The published analysis was carried out like this. The immunoSEQ output contained only junctional sequences without quality scores, so filtering could not match that applied to full-length reads. To assign V/J genes and CDR3, sequences were annotated against IMGT germline references using PyIR, a Python wrapper for IgBLAST v1.9. Reads with weak V/J assignments (E-value above 1e-6), missing CDR3, stop codons, out-of-frame junctions, or ambiguous translated residues were removed. V3J clonotypes were defined as sequences sharing the same inferred V gene, J gene, and CDR3 amino acid sequence. Percentage overlap between repertoires was computed as shared unique clonotypes divided by the size of the smaller repertoire. Repertoire richness was assessed with RTK rarefaction, the Chao1 estimator, and Recon v2.1 estimates of unobserved clonotypes. OLGA was used to compute generation probabilities for all TCRbeta clonotypes that the gDNA method yielded from a handful of donors. This immuneACCESS table, as held by TCRdb, lists in-frame sequences with V and J called but not all clones. Of the missing ones, under half trace to an unresolved V gene in checked studies; the others have no known cause. The DNA gave D and trimming, while V, J and clone size come from that table. The sample records roughly 1 million clones, approximately 80% of which are singletons. Clones ranked in the top ten supply around 0.47% of the sample.

Healthy HIV-negative adults with no recently reported acute infections or vaccinations were included as donors. Every donor was a Caucasian adult living in Nashville, Tennessee, USA. Magnetic negative selection was used to enrich CD4+ T cells, after which naive cells were positively selected on CD45RA and the negative fraction became the memory subset. Blood was collected by leukapheresis, and PBMCs were isolated by Ficoll-Histopaque density gradient centrifugation and then cryopreserved in liquid nitrogen vapor phase. Analytical flow cytometry was used to check the purity and quantity of every magnetically sorted T cell population. Genomic DNA was isolated from each sorted fraction and quantified by UV absorbance on a Nanodrop 2000c. This TCR was recovered from a man aged 18 to 30 in good health. Some clones in this sample may be carry-over from other donors' samples. The sequenced sample consisted of memory CD4+ T cells from PBMCs. The sample's cell subset or site, from its label and the paper: CD45RA-negative fraction.

The CDR3 amino acid sequence is: CASSFDLFGFNEQFF. In nucleotide form, the sequence is TGCGCCAGCAGCTTTGACTTATTCGGGTTCAATGAGCAGTTCTTC. The V and J segments used are TRBV5-1 and TRBJ2-1; the D gene assignment is ambiguous. V lost 2 bases and J lost 6 bases; the stretch between them is 15 bases long. CDR1 is given as SGHRS and CDR2 as YFSETQ, both from the germline V gene. Measured from the cysteine to the phenylalanine, the CDR3 is 15 residues long. Only CDR3 DNA is held: 45 bases, read in frame from base 1.